The 12 T cell receptor beta chains below all came from one sample that was sequenced in a study of blood T cell repertoires in COVID-19 (dated by TCRdb to 2019 to 2021). To prepare the library, the immunoSEQ multiplex PCR assay was applied. TCRdb retrieved this table from immuneACCESS and kept in-frame rearrangements only. Not all clones are present; in checked studies, unresolved V genes account for under half, and no reason is known for the remainder. The sample contains about 180,000 clones, about 78% of them found a single time. The ten largest clones represent around a sixth of the sample. Material: PBMCs or T cells enriched from blood (not recorded which). These receptors were obtained from a woman aged 45-65 years who had recovered from COVID-19.

The rearrangement links TRBV19 to TRBJ1-4, with 7 bases that match TRBD1. V shed 5 bases, J shed 7 bases, and the junction held 7 bases outside the gene matches. The CDR3 sequence is 14 residues long. In germline, CDR1 is LNHDA, CDR2 SQIVND (reference sequence). This chain's CDR3 is CASSFRDRREKLFF. In nucleotides, the CDR3 is TGTGCCAGTAGTTTCCGGGACAGACGTGAAAAACTGTTTTTT.

The chain uses TRBV28 and TRBJ1-4, with 10 bases that match TRBD1. CDR1 is MDHEN and CDR2 is SYDVKM in the germline V gene. This CDR3 contains 16 residues. The V gene end was trimmed by 4 bases and the J gene end by 3 bases; junction bases not matched to a gene: 5. CDR3 nucleotides: TGTGCCAGCAGTTCCGGGACAGGGGCGGCTAATGAAAAACTGTTTTTT. It encodes CASSSGTGAANEKLFF.

The V gene is TRBV14, the J gene TRBJ2-7; D is possibly TRBD1 (6 bases). The CDR3 covers 13 residues. V lost 4 bases, J lost 6 bases, and 13 bases lay in between. CDR1 is SGHDN, CDR2 FVKESK, per germline. CDR3 loop: CASSPQGNGEQYF. CDR3 DNA: TGTGCCAGCAGCCCACAGGGAAACGGCGAGCAGTACTTC. The whole variable domain, filled in from reference TRBV14 and TRBJ2-7, reads EAGVTQFPSHSVIEKGQTVTLRCDPISGHDNLYWYRRVMGKEIKFLLHFVKESKQDESGMPNNRFLAERTGGTYSTLKVQPAELEDSGVYFCASSPQGNGEQYFGPGTRLTVT.

This clone has just a few counts. The chain is built from TRBV19 and TRBJ2-3; D possibly corresponds to TRBD2 (6 bases). Germline CDR1 LNHDA, CDR2 SQIVND (reference sequence). The V end lost 5 bases, the J end lost 3 bases, and 18 bases lay between the germline ends. CDR3 size: 16 residues. CDR3 protein: CASSPLDRGNTDTQYF. The CDR3 bases are TGTGCCAGTAGTCCCCTAGACCGGGGGAATACAGATACGCAGTATTTT. The full variable domain, rest sourced from reference TRBV19 and TRBJ2-3, is DGGITQSPKYLFRKEGQNVTLSCEQNLNHDAMYWYRQDPGQGLRLIYYSQIVNDFQKGDIAEGYSVSREKKESFPLTVTSAQKNPTAFYLCASSPLDRGNTDTQYFGPGTRLTVL.

This clone was counted only a few times. The V call is TRBV9, the J call TRBJ2-2; TRBD2 agrees at 12 bases. J lost 4 bases, V lost 0 bases, and 4 bases had no gene match. The CDR3 length is 17 residues. Germline CDR1 reads SGDLS; CDR2 reads YYNGEE. CDR3 loop: CASSVELAGGVTGELFF. The CDR3 DNA reads as TGTGCCAGCAGCGTAGAACTAGCGGGAGGTGTCACCGGGGAGCTGTTTTTT.

This chain connects TRBV19 to TRBJ1-1; TRBD1 matches at 12 bases. CDR1 is LNHDA, CDR2 SQIVND, per germline (reference sequence). J gave up 11 bases and V 6 bases, and 10 bases lay outside the gene matches. The length of the CDR3 is 14 residues. The CDR3, as DNA: TGTGCCAGTAGCGTCACCGGGACAGGGGGCTTTGCTTTCTTT. It specifies CASSVTGTGGFAFF.

This chain links TRBV10-3 with TRBJ1-3, with D perhaps TRBD1 (5 bases). The CDR3 is 13 amino acids. The V gene's germline CDR1 is ENHRY and CDR2 SYGVKD. V was cut by 2 bases and J by 9 bases, with 11 bases left in between. This chain's CDR3 is CAISERTPSTIYF. CDR3 bases: TGTGCCATCAGTGAGCGGACACCGAGCACCATATATTTT.

This clone was seen a handful of times. The chain combines TRBV2 with TRBJ1-6; possible D gene TRBD1, 5 bases. V lost 8 bases, J lost 9 bases, and 17 bases lay in between. CDR1 and CDR2 from the germline V gene are SNHLY and FYNNEI. The CDR3 runs 14 residues. The CDR3 nucleotides read TGTGCCAGCGGGGGGGACTCCAGTACTTCACCCCTCCACTTT. Its translation: CASGGDSSTSPLHF.

There are a few counts of this clone. V gene TRBV3-1 (or the pseudogene TRBV3-2) combines with J gene TRBJ1-1; the D is unclear. Trimming removed 2 bases from V and 4 bases from J, with 11 bases in between. This CDR3 comprises 14 residues. From germline, CDR1 is LGHDT and CDR2 YNNKEL (reference sequence). The CDR3 region has the DNA TGTGCCAGCAGCCAACTACAACGGGGCACTGAAGCTTTCTTT. Encoded protein: CASSQLQRGTEAFF.

The chain couples TRBV9 to TRBJ2-3; D gene ambiguous. Between the trimmed V and J ends, which lost 0 bases and 7 bases, there was a span of 6 bases. Germline CDR1 and CDR2: SGDLS and YYNGEE. This CDR3 is built from 12 residues. The DNA for the CDR3 is TGTGCCAGCAGCGTAGAGGAGCATACGCAGTATTTT. It is translated as CASSVEEHTQYF. The whole variable domain, remainder taken from reference TRBV9 and TRBJ2-3, is DSGVTQTPKHLITATGQRVTLRCSPRSGDLSVYWYQQSLDQGLQFLIQYYNGEERAKGNILERFSAQQFPDLHSELNLSSLELGDSALYFCASSVEEHTQYFGPGTRLTVL.

The CDR3 bases are TGTGCCAGCAGCCAAGATTGGTCGGACAGGGAGGACCAGCCCCAGCATTTT. Translated, it gives CASSQDWSDREDQPQHF. The chain has TRBV4-2 and TRBJ1-5, with 8 positions matching TRBD1. The V gene's germline CDR1 is LGHNA and CDR2 YNFKEQ. The CDR3 sequence is 17 residues long. The ends lost 0 bases at V and 7 bases at J; junction bases unmatched: 11.

This CDR3 is CASSRGLEETQYF. In nucleotides, the CDR3 is TGTGCCAGCAGCAGGGGACTAGAAGAGACCCAGTACTTC. The chain couples TRBV11-2 to TRBJ2-5, with 8 bases matching TRBD2. The V segment lost 5 bases and the J segment 3 bases; nucleotides outside the gene matches: 2. CDR1 and CDR2 from the germline V gene are SGHAT and FQNNGV. The length of the CDR3 is 13 residues.